The TCR beta chain under discussion was sequenced for a study of blood T cell repertoires in COVID-19. The CDR3 loop spans 14 amino acids. The germline gives CDR1 SGHDN, CDR2 FVKESK. V was pared by 4 bases and J by 9 bases, with 11 bases of the junction left unmatched. Sequenced by immunoSEQ multiplex PCR; TCRdb stores in-frame clones only, minus some. This table holds about 170,000 clones, 80% to 85% found once. The TCR comes from a man aged 65 to 79 with active or convalescent COVID-19. This chain links TRBV14 with TRBJ2-5; 7 bases align to TRBD2. The sample taken for sequencing was peripheral blood. The CDR3 protein is CASSPMGGSRAQYF. Written as DNA, the CDR3 is TGTGCCAGCAGCCCGATGGGGGGGAGCAGGGCCCAGTACTTC. The whole variable domain, remainder taken from reference TRBV14 and TRBJ2-5, is EAGVTQFPSHSVIEKGQTVTLRCDPISGHDNLYWYRRVMGKEIKFLLHFVKESKQDESGMPNNRFLAERTGGTYSTLKVQPAELEDSGVYFCASSPMGGSRAQYFGPGTRLLVL.